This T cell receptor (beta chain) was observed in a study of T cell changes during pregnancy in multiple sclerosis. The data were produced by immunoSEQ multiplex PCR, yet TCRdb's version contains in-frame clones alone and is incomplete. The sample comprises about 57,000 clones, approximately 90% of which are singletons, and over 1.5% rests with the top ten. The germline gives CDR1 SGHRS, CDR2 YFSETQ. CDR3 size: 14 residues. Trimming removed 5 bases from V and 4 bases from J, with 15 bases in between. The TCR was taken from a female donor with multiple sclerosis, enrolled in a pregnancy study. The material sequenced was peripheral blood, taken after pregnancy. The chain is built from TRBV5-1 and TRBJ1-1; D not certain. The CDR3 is CASSTWEAGTEAFF. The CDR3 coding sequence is TGCGCCAGCAGTACTTGGGAGGCGGGCACTGAAGCTTTCTTT.